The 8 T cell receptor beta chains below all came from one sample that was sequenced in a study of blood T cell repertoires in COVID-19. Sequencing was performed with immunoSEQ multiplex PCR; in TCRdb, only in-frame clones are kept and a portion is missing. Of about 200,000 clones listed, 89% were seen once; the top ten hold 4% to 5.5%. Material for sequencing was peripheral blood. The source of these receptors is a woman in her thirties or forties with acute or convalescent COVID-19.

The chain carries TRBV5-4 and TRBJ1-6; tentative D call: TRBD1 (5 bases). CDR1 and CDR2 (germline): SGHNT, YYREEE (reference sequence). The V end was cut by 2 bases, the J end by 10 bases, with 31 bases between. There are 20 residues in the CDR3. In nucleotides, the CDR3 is TGTGCCAGCAGCTTTAGACAGAGTCAATCCTCCGCCTTTTATATGTCACCCCTCCACTTT. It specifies CASSFRQSQSSAFYMSPLHF.

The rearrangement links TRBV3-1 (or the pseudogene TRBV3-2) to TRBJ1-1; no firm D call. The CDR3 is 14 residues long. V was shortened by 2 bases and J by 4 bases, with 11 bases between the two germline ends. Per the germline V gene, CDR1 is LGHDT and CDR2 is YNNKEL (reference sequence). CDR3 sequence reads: CASSQNIAATEAFF. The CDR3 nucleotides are TGTGCCAGCAGCCAAAACATAGCGGCCACTGAAGCTTTCTTT.

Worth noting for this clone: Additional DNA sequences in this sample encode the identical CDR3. This CDR3 reads CAWSVQGGQPQHF. CDR3 coding DNA: TGTGCCTGGAGTGTGCAGGGAGGGCAGCCCCAGCATTTT. The chain is built from TRBV30 and TRBJ1-5; a possible D gene is TRBD1 (5 bases). Germline CDR1 GTSNPN, CDR2 SVGIG (reference sequence). V was clipped by 0 bases and J by 7 bases, with 10 bases between them. This CDR3 is 13 amino acids long.

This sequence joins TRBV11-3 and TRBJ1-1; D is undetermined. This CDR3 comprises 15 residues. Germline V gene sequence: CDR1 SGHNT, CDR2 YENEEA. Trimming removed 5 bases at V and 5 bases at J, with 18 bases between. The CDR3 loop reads CASSPRAGLGTEAFF. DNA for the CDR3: TGTGCCAGCAGCCCCCGGGCGGGGTTGGGGACTGAAGCTTTCTTT.

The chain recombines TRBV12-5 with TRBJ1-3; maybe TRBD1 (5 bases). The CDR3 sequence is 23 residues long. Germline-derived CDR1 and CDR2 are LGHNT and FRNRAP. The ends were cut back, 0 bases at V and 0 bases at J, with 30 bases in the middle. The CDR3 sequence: CASGLVLSDSGQLLWLSGNTIYF. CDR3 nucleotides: TGTGCTAGTGGTTTGGTACTAAGTGACAGTGGACAACTGCTTTGGCTCTCTGGAAACACCATATATTTT.

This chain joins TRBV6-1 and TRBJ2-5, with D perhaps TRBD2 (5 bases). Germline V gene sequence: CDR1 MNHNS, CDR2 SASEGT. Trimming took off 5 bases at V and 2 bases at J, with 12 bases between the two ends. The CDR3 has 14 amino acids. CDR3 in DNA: TGTGCCAGCAGTTGGTCTACGGGGCAAGAGACCCAGTACTTC. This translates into CASSWSTGQETQYF.

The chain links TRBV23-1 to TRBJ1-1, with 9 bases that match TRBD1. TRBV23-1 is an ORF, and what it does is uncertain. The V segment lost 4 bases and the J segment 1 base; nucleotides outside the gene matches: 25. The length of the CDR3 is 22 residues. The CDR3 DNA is TGCGCCAGCAGTCCCCGGCAGGGACAGGGAGGGCACCTTGTCAAGGGGAACACTGAAGCTTTCTTT. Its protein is CASSPRQGQGGHLVKGNTEAFF.

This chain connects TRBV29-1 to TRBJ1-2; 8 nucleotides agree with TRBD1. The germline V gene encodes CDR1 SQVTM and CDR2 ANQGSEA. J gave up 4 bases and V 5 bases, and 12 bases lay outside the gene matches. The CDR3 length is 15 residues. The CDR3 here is CSVYTSGQGGYGYTF. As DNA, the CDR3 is TGCAGCGTTTACACTTCCGGACAGGGCGGCTATGGCTACACCTTC.